The rows below give T cell receptor beta chains drawn from one sample of a study of low-dose radiotherapy and immunotherapy resistance in tumors. MiXCR, run by TCRdb on the reads, gives a single entry per CDR3 protein. The sample consists of around 100,000 distinct CDR3 sequences, 20% to 25% of them appearing once. The source was PBMCs, collected after low-dose radiotherapy plus immunotherapy. These TCRs come from a female donor with ovarian cancer. Both conserved end residues are part of each CDR3. The D gene is left open where the match is weak. For some rows the clone size is stated as once, few or many, or as a class when expanded; others skip it.

d_call j_call clone_size v_call cdr3_nt cdr3_aa
TRBD1 TRBJ1-2 many TRBV9 TGTGCCAGCAGCGCCACAGGGGTCTATGGCTACACCTTC CASSATGVYGYTF
TRBD1 TRBJ2-7 many TRBV4-1 TGCGCCAGCAGCCTTGAGACCGGGACAGCCCCCTACGAGCAGTACTTC CASSLETGTAPYEQYF
- TRBJ2-1 many TRBV29-1 TGCAGCGTTGATAGGGCGTACAATGAGCAGTTCTTC CSVDRAYNEQFF
- TRBJ1-1 few TRBV5-1 TGCGCCAGCAGCGCTAGGGCCCGGGGGGGGACGAACACTGAAGCTTTCTTT CASSARARGGTNTEAFF
- TRBJ2-4 many TRBV23-1 TGCGCCAGCGGCAAACTAGGTCTAGCCAAAAACATTCAGTACTTC CASGKLGLAKNIQYF
TRBD2 TRBJ2-3 many TRBV5-1 TGCGCCAGCAGCCGGGGGACAATTTCGGGACTAGCGGGAGGAGATACGCAGTATTTT CASSRGTISGLAGGDTQYF
- TRBJ2-3 many TRBV12-3/TRBV12-4 TGTGCATGTCGCAGGGTTTCACGAGATACGCAGTATTTT CACRRVSRDTQYF
TRBD1 TRBJ1-2 many TRBV4-2 TGTGCCAGCAGCCAAGCTGGACAGGGGGAAGTCGGCTACACCTTC CASSQAGQGEVGYTF
TRBD1 TRBJ1-5 many TRBV19 TGTGCCAGTAGTATAAGGACAGGACGTCAGCCCCAGCATTTT CASSIRTGRQPQHF
- TRBJ2-5 many TRBV6-2/TRBV6-3 TGTGCCAGCAGTTACGGGGTCTGGCACCAAGAGACCCAGTACTTC CASSYGVWHQETQYF
- TRBJ2-7 many TRBV4-1 TGCGCCAGCAGCCAAGCGGGGGCCGGCGCCTACGAGCAGTACTTC CASSQAGAGAYEQYF
- TRBJ2-7 - TRBV9 TGTGCCAGCAGCGTAGCCCCAGGGGCGCTGCAGTACTTC CASSVAPGALQYF
- TRBJ2-7 many TRBV21-1 TGTGCCAGCACCGACAGGTTCTCCTACGAGCAGTACTTC CASTDRFSYEQYF
- TRBJ2-2 many TRBV12-3/TRBV12-4 TGTGCCAGCAGTCCCCCCGGAGTCGGGGAGCTGTTTTTT CASSPPGVGELFF
- TRBJ2-1 - TRBV19 TGTGCCAGTAGTATAAGGCTAGAGACCTACAATGAGCAGTTCTTC CASSIRLETYNEQFF
- TRBJ2-5 few TRBV28 TGTGCCAGCAGTACCCAAGGACCTGGGGGGGAGACCCAGTACTTC CASSTQGPGGETQYF
TRBD1 TRBJ2-6 - TRBV11-2 TGTGCCAGCAGCTCTAGAGGAAACAGGGGGTTAGATAGGGCCAACGTCCTGACTTTC CASSSRGNRGLDRANVLTF
- TRBJ1-5 many TRBV9 TGTGCCAGCAGCTCCAGGGGTAATCAGCCCCAGCATTTT CASSSRGNQPQHF
TRBD2 TRBJ2-3 many TRBV6-2/TRBV6-3 TGTGCCAGCAGGGACCCCGGGACTAGCGGGAGGGCTAGCACAGATACGCAGTATTTT CASRDPGTSGRASTDTQYF
TRBD1 TRBJ2-1 - TRBV12-3/TRBV12-4 TGTGCCAGCAGGAGACAGGGACGGAATGAGCAGTTCTTC CASRRQGRNEQFF
- TRBJ1-3 few TRBV14 TGTGCCAGCAGCCAAGTAAGGGCTGGAAACACCATATATTTT CASSQVRAGNTIYF
TRBD1 TRBJ2-6 many TRBV4-2 TGTGCCAGCAGCCAAGTAACAGGGGGCGCTGGGGCCAACGTCCTGACTTTC CASSQVTGGAGANVLTF
- TRBJ1-5 - TRBV6-8 TGTGCCAGCATGATAAGGGGCTCTCAGCCCCAGCATTTT CASMIRGSQPQHF
- TRBJ2-3 many TRBV5-4 TGTGCCAGCAGCTATAGCCGGGACAAACACACAGATACGCAGTATTTT CASSYSRDKHTDTQYF
TRBD1 TRBJ1-2 - TRBV3-1 TGTGCCAGCAGCCGGGGGACAGGGGGAAGGAACGGCTACACCTTC CASSRGTGGRNGYTF
- TRBJ2-5 many TRBV29-1 TGCAGCACGAGCCCAAATCGGGAGACCCAGTACTTC CSTSPNRETQYF
- TRBJ1-2 few TRBV5-1 TGCGCCAGCAGCCCCACAGGGAATTCCGGCTACACCTTC CASSPTGNSGYTF
TRBD2 TRBJ2-7 - TRBV5-4 TGTGCCAGCAGTCCCGGACTAGCAGCCTACGAGCAGTACTTC CASSPGLAAYEQYF
TRBD1 TRBJ1-2 - TRBV19 TGTGCCAGTAGTATAGTCACGACAGGGTCCTACGCTAACTATGGCTACACCTTC CASSIVTTGSYANYGYTF
- TRBJ2-1 - TRBV20-1 TGCAGTGCTAGACGTACTACGGACTATCGGAATAATGAGCAGTTCTTC CSARRTTDYRNNEQFF
TRBD2 TRBJ2-1 few TRBV20-1 TGCAGTGCTAGAGCGAGACTAGCGGGAGCAGGCTCCTACAATGAGCAGTTCTTC CSARARLAGAGSYNEQFF
TRBD2 TRBJ2-1 - TRBV6-2/TRBV6-3 TGTGCCAGCAGTAGACGGGAGGTACAGTTCTTC CASSRREVQFF
- TRBJ2-6 many TRBV29-1 TGCAGCGTTGTGGGCTCAGGGGCCAACGTCCTGACTTTC CSVVGSGANVLTF
- TRBJ1-6 many TRBV12-3/TRBV12-4 TGTGCCAGCAGTAACTTCCAGGGGTATAATTCACCCCTCCACTTT CASSNFQGYNSPLHF
TRBD1 TRBJ2-1 many TRBV2 TGTGCCAGCGGCGACAGGGTAGCGCGCAATGAGCAGTTCTTC CASGDRVARNEQFF
- TRBJ1-1 many TRBV12-3/TRBV12-4 TGTGCCAGCAGTTTAGGTCTAGGAGTGAACACTGAAGCTTTCTTT CASSLGLGVNTEAFF
- TRBJ1-6 many TRBV6-6 TGTGCCAGCAGTCTGGAACAGAATAATTCACCCCTCCACTTT CASSLEQNNSPLHF
TRBD2 TRBJ2-1 many TRBV20-1 TGCAGTGCTCGGACTAGCGGGAGCTATACGCAGTTCTTC CSARTSGSYTQFF
- TRBJ2-1 many TRBV4-3 TGCGCCAGCAGCCAAGATGCGGGCGGTAGCTCCTACAATGAGCAGTTCTTC CASSQDAGGSSYNEQFF
TRBD2 TRBJ2-3 - TRBV5-1 TGCGCCAGCAGCCCCCCCCGTCTAGCGGGGGGTACAGATACGCAGTATTTT CASSPPRLAGGTDTQYF